This entry lists 22 T cell receptor beta chains sequenced from one sample in a study of blood T cell repertoires in COVID-19. The repertoire was sequenced with immunoSEQ multiplex PCR; TCRdb's copy has only in-frame clones and lacks some. The table includes around 180,000 clones, 70% to 90% detected once. The sequencing sample was made of peripheral blood. Every receptor here comes from a human donor with active or convalescent COVID-19. The donor label of this sample is uncertain.

This rearrangement joins TRBV6-2 or TRBV6-3 to TRBJ2-3, with 8 bases matching TRBD2. The CDR3 spans 17 residues. J lost 0 bases, V lost 2 bases, and 7 bases had no gene match. CDR1 is MNHEY and CDR2 is SVGEGT in the germline V gene. The CDR3 spells CASSYPLAGPSTDTQYF. The CDR3 coding sequence is TGTGCCAGCAGTTACCCTCTAGCGGGTCCTAGCACAGATACGCAGTATTTT.

This clone has just a few counts. The V and J genes are TRBV5-4 and TRBJ2-5, with 8 bases fitting TRBD2. The germline gives CDR1 SGHNT, CDR2 YYREEE (reference sequence). The CDR3 consists of 16 residues. Trimming at V came to 4 bases and at J to 4 bases, leaving 12 bases not matched to a gene. CDR3 nucleotides: TGTGCCAGCAGCAATAAATTGGCTAGCGGGCCAGAGACCCAGTACTTC. Amino acid sequence: CASSNKLASGPETQYF.

The chain uses TRBV27 and TRBJ1-1; D is perhaps TRBD1 (5 bases). Trimming shortened V by 2 bases and J by 5 bases, and 12 bases separated the two germline ends. The CDR3 runs 14 residues. Germline lookup yields CDR1 MNHEY and CDR2 SMNVEV (reference sequence). Written as DNA, the CDR3 is TGTGCCAGCAGTTTAAAGGAGGGGAAAACTGAAGCTTTCTTT. Translated, it gives CASSLKEGKTEAFF.

V gene TRBV5-4 combines with J gene TRBJ2-1; TRBD2 agrees at 10 bases. This CDR3 is built from 19 residues. Trimming took 0 bases from V and 0 from J; bases not matched to a gene: 9. CDR1 is SGHNT, CDR2 YYREEE, per germline (reference sequence). For the CDR3, the DNA is TGTGCCAGCAGCTTGGGAGGACTAGCGGATTTCGACTCCTACAATGAGCAGTTCTTC. It yields the protein CASSLGGLADFDSYNEQFF.

This rearrangement joins TRBV6-1 to TRBJ1-5; 9 bases align to TRBD1. J lost 3 bases, V lost 6 bases, and 9 bases had no gene match. This CDR3 has 16 amino acids. Germline V gene lookup returns CDR1 MNHNS and CDR2 SASEGT. The CDR3 loop reads CASREQGAFNNQPQHF. DNA for the CDR3: TGTGCCAGCAGGGAACAGGGGGCGTTTAACAATCAGCCCCAGCATTTT.

The rearrangement uses TRBV6-5 and TRBJ2-3; the match to TRBD2 covers 8 bases. This CDR3 is 15 amino acids long. Per germline, CDR1 MNHEY and CDR2 SVGAGI. V lost 0 bases and J lost 7; bases outside the gene matches: 6. CDR3: CASSYSPAGGNTQYF. The DNA for the CDR3 is TGTGCCAGCAGTTACTCGCCCGCGGGGGGTAATACGCAGTATTTT.

This clone was observed many times. This chain links TRBV12-3 or TRBV12-4 with TRBJ1-1; 7 bases align to TRBD1. The CDR3 runs 13 residues. With 2 bases clipped from V and 6 bases from J, the junction kept 3 bases outside the gene matches. The chain's CDR3 is CASSLYRGAEAFF. The CDR3, as DNA: TGTGCCAGCAGTTTATACAGGGGAGCTGAAGCTTTCTTT.

This chain joins TRBV5-4 and TRBJ2-1; 7 bases line up with TRBD2. Germline V gene lookup returns CDR1 SGHNT and CDR2 YYREEE (reference sequence). With 4 bases clipped from V and 3 bases from J, the junction kept 13 bases outside the gene matches. The CDR3 contains 17 residues. Here the CDR3 reads CASSGGGAPTLYNEQFF. The CDR3 bases are TGTGCCAGCAGCGGGGGGGGAGCCCCCACACTCTACAATGAGCAGTTCTTC.

The rearrangement joins TRBV6-5 to TRBJ2-7; 8 nucleotides agree with TRBD2. Germline CDR1 reads MNHEY; CDR2 reads SVGAGI. V trimming: 0 bases; J trimming: 2 bases; junction bases outside the gene matches: 6. The CDR3 spans 16 residues. The CDR3 bases are TGTGCCAGCAGTTACTCGACAGGTAGCGGGGCCTACGAGCAGTACTTC. Its protein product is CASSYSTGSGAYEQYF.

The chain uses TRBV7-2 and TRBJ1-2; 7 bases match TRBD1. The CDR3 contains 16 residues. V was pared by 5 bases and J by 2 bases, with 11 bases of the junction left unmatched. In germline, CDR1 is SGHTA, CDR2 FQGNSA. CDR3 sequence reads: CASSARTGWANYGYTF. In DNA, the CDR3 is TGTGCCAGCAGCGCCCGGACAGGCTGGGCAAACTATGGCTACACCTTC.

The gene calls are TRBV4-2 and TRBJ1-6; D perhaps matches TRBD1 (6 bases). V was trimmed by 0 bases and J by 7 bases, leaving 22 bases between them. This CDR3 region has 19 residues. Germline loops: CDR1 LGHNA, CDR2 YNFKEQ. The CDR3 DNA sequence: TGTGCCAGCAGCCAAGAGTGGACAGCTACCTCCTGGGGAAATTCACCCCTCCACTTT. It translates to CASSQEWTATSWGNSPLHF.

This clone was seen more than once but under ten times. CDR3 sequence reads: CAWARGGDTEAFF. DNA for the CDR3: TGTGCCTGGGCGAGAGGGGGGGACACTGAAGCTTTCTTT. This chain joins TRBV30 and TRBJ1-1; possibly TRBD1 for D (6 bases). The V end was cut by 5 bases, the J end by 3 bases, with 13 bases between. This CDR3 is built from 13 residues. The germline CDR1 and CDR2 sequences are GTSNPN and SVGIG (reference sequence). Filled out from reference TRBV30 and TRBJ1-1, the complete variable domain reads SQTIHQWPATLVQPVGSPLSLECTVEGTSNPNLYWYRQAAGRGLQLLFYSVGIGQISSEVPQNLSASRPQDRQFILSSKKLLLSDSGFYLCAWARGGDTEAFFGQGTRLTVV.

The chain combines TRBV2 with TRBJ2-5, with D possibly TRBD2 on 5 matching bases. The germline V gene has CDR1 SNHLY and CDR2 FYNNEI. The CDR3 loop spans 13 amino acids. V lost 5 bases, J lost 7 bases, and 14 bases lay in between. CDR3: CASSQKGSGTQYF. CDR3 DNA sequence: TGTGCCAGCAGTCAGAAAGGGAGCGGGACCCAGTACTTC.

This chain joins TRBV7-7 and TRBJ2-1; D is perhaps TRBD2 (5 bases). CDR3 length equals 15 residues. The V end was cut by 5 bases, the J end by 0 bases, with 11 bases between. The germline gives CDR1 SSHAT, CDR2 FNYEAQ (reference sequence). DNA for the CDR3: TGTGCCAGCAGCCCCCTCGAGGGCTCCTACAATGAGCAGTTCTTC. Its protein is CASSPLEGSYNEQFF.

J is TRBJ2-2 and V is TRBV5-1; 7 nucleotides align to TRBD2. CDR3 length: 14 residues. After removal of 2 bases from V and 5 bases from J, the junction contained 3 bases not matched to a gene. Germline V gene data show CDR1 as SGHRS and CDR2 as YFSETQ. The CDR3 sequence: CASSFAGDTGELFF. The CDR3 DNA sequence: TGCGCCAGCAGCTTCGCGGGGGATACCGGGGAGCTGTTTTTT.

This clone was detected a few times. V is TRBV12-3 or TRBV12-4 and J is TRBJ1-1; 10 bases agree with TRBD1. J was trimmed by 10 bases and V by 3 bases; bases with no gene match: 5. There are 13 residues in the CDR3. CDR3 sequence (DNA): TGTGCCAGCAGTTTGGGACAGGGGCGAGCAGCTTTCTTT. This translates into CASSLGQGRAAFF.

The V gene is TRBV24-1, the J gene TRBJ1-2; D not resolved. Germline V gene data show CDR1 as KGHDR and CDR2 as SFDVKD. V gave up 1 base and J gave up 8 bases, with 10 bases separating them. This CDR3 region has 13 residues. The CDR3 DNA reads as TGTGCCACCAGTGATTTCGCGGCTTCGGGCTACACCTTC. Residues: CATSDFAASGYTF.

The rearrangement uses TRBV7-2 and TRBJ2-5; 9 bases align to TRBD2. Per germline, CDR1 SGHTA and CDR2 FQGNSA. J lost 4 bases, V lost 6 bases, and 9 bases had no gene match. The length of the CDR3 is 15 residues. For the CDR3, the DNA is TGTGCCAGCAGTCAAGGGCGGGGGGGACGAGAGACCCAGTACTTC. Protein product: CASSQGRGGRETQYF.

In its sample, this clone was seen a few times. This sequence joins TRBV28 and TRBJ1-5, with a possible D match to TRBD1 (5 bases). The V and J ends lost 3 bases and 6 bases respectively, with 15 bases between them. In germline, CDR1 is MDHEN, CDR2 SYDVKM. This CDR3 contains 15 residues. The CDR3 nucleotides are TGTGCCAGCAGTTTCCCGGAGGGGCGGGTTCAGCCCCAGCATTTT. It encodes CASSFPEGRVQPQHF.

This chain uses TRBV6-8 with TRBJ1-3; D gene uncertain. This CDR3 has 15 residues. CDR1 is MNHGY, CDR2 SAAAGT, per germline. Trimming cost V 6 bases and J 0 bases, with 12 bases left between them. The CDR3, as DNA: TGTGCCAGCAGCCTCGGGAGTAGCTCTGGAAACACCATATATTTT. It specifies CASSLGSSSGNTIYF.

This clone was detected a few times. J is TRBJ1-1 and V is TRBV20-1; 8 nucleotides match TRBD1. The CDR3 sequence is 16 residues long. CDR1 is DFQATT and CDR2 is SNEGSKA in the germline V gene (reference sequence). Trimming cost V 3 bases and J 4 bases; bases outside gene matches: 13. CDR3 amino acids: CSASNSLAGGRTEAFF. The CDR3 DNA follows: TGCAGTGCTAGTAATTCGTTGGCAGGGGGCCGCACTGAAGCTTTCTTT.

This sequence joins TRBV7-9 and TRBJ2-1, with TRBD2 identical over 9 bases. Germline CDR1 reads SEHNR; CDR2 reads FQNEAQ (reference sequence). The V and J ends lost 11 bases and 8 bases, in that order; junction bases with no gene match: 25. This CDR3 comprises 18 residues. The CDR3 reads CALQGLTSGTPNDYEQFF. Here the CDR3 DNA reads TGTGCCCTACAGGGACTGACTAGCGGAACCCCTAATGACTATGAGCAGTTCTTC.